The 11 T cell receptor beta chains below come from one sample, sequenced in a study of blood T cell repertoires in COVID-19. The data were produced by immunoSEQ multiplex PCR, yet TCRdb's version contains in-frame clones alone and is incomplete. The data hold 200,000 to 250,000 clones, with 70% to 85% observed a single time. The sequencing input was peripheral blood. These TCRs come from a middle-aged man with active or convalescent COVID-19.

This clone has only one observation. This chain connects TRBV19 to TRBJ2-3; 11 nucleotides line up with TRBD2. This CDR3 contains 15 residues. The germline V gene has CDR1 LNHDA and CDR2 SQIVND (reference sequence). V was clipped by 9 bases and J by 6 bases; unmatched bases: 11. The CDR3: CASSPRVAGGDTQYF. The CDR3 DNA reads TGTGCCAGCAGTCCGAGGGTAGCGGGGGGGGATACGCAGTATTTT.

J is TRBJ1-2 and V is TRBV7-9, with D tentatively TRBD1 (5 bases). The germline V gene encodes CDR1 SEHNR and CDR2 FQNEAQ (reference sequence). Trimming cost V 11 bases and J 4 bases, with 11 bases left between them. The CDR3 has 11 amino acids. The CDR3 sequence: CAAGQAYGYTF. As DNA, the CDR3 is TGTGCCGCGGGGCAGGCCTATGGCTACACCTTC. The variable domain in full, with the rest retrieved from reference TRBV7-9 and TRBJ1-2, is DTGVSQNPRHKITKRGQNVTFRCDPISEHNRLYWYRQTLGQGPEFLTYFQNEAQLEKSRLLSDRFSAERPKGSFSTLEIQRTEQGDSAMYLCAAGQAYGYTFGSGTRLTVV.

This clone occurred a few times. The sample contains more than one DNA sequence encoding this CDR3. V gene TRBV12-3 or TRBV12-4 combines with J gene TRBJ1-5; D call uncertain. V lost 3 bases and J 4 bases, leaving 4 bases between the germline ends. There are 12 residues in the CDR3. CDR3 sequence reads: CASSFNNQPQHF. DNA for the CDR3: TGTGCCAGCAGTTTTAATAATCAGCCCCAGCATTTT.

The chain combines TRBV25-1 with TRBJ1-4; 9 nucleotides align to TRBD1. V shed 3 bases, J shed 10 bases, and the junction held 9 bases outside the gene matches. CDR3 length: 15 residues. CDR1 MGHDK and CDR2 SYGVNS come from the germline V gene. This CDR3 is CASSEDGTGSRKLFF. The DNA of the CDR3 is TGTGCCAGCAGTGAGGACGGGACAGGGTCACGAAAACTGTTTTTT.

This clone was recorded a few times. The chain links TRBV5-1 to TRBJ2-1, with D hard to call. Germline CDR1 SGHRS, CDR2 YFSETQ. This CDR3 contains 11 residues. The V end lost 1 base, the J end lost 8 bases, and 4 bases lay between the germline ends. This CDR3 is CASSLFDEQFF. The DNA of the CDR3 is TGCGCCAGCAGCTTGTTCGATGAGCAGTTCTTC.

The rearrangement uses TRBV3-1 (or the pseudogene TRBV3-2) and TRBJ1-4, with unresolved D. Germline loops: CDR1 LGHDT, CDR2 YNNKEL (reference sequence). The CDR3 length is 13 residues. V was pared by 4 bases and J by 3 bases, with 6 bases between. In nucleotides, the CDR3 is TGTGCCAGCAGCCGCGCCCCTAATGAAAAACTGTTTTTT. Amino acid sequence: CASSRAPNEKLFF.

The CDR3 DNA is TGTGCCAGCACCCGACAGGACCCCATAACCTACGAGCAGTACTTC. Protein product: CASTRQDPITYEQYF. The chain has TRBV6-5 and TRBJ2-7; TRBD1 might be the D (6 bases). The CDR3 spans 15 residues. V shed 7 bases and J shed 2 bases, with 18 bases lying between them. The germline gives CDR1 MNHEY, CDR2 SVGAGI.

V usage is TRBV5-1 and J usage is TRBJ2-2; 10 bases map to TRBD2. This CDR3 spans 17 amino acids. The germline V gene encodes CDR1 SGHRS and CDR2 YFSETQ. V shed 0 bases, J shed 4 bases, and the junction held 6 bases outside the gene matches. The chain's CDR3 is CASSLESGGARTGELFF. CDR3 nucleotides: TGCGCCAGCAGCTTGGAAAGCGGGGGGGCGCGCACCGGGGAGCTGTTTTTT.

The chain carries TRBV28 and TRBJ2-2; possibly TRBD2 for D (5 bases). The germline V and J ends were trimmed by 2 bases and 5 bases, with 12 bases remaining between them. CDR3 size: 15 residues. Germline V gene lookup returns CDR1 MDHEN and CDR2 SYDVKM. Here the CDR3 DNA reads TGTGCCAGCAGTTTAAGAGGGCGTAGGACCGGGGAGCTGTTTTTT. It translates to CASSLRGRRTGELFF.

The CDR3 here is CATSDFGSEAFF. The CDR3 nucleotides read TGTGCCACCAGTGATTTCGGGAGTGAAGCTTTCTTT. The chain uses TRBV24-1 and TRBJ1-1; the D is unclear. Trimming removed 1 base at V and 7 bases at J, with 6 bases between. Germline V gene sequence: CDR1 KGHDR, CDR2 SFDVKD. CDR3 size: 12 residues.

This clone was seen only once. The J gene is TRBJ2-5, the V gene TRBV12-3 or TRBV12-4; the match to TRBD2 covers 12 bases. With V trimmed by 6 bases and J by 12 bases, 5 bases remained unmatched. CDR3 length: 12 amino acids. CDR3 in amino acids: CASRLGLAGKYF. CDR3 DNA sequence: TGTGCCAGCAGGCTAGGACTAGCGGGAAAGTACTTC.